The sequence of this TCR beta chain was determined in a study of Ad26.COV2.S vaccination and SARS-CoV-2 variants. Clones were read by immunoSEQ multiplex PCR, and TCRdb kept only the in-frame ones, dropping some. The sample holds about 680,000 clones, roughly 90% seen once. Treatment denoted: about 20 received Ad26.COV2.S at low or high dose, single or two shots; roughly 5 received placebo; per-sample allocation not given. Samples analyzed were those drawn on day 63 after the first vaccine or placebo injection. This clone was detected only once. The CDR3 length is 14 residues. Germline lookup yields CDR1 SGHRS and CDR2 YFSETQ. V was shortened by 3 bases and J by 8 bases, with 14 bases between the two germline ends.

The receptor's source is a person between 18 and 65 years old who received the Ad26.COV2.S COVID-19 vaccine or a placebo. This sample comprised peripheral blood, obtained in a trial of Ad26.COV2.S vaccine versus placebo. This chain joins TRBV5-1 and TRBJ1-4; D might be TRBD1 (6 bases). The CDR3 sequence: CASSSGVAGEKLFF. The DNA of the CDR3 is TGCGCCAGCAGCTCAGGGGTTGCGGGGGAAAAACTGTTTTTT. The entire variable domain, with the rest obtained from reference TRBV5-1 and TRBJ1-4, is as follows: KAGVTQTPRYLIKTRGQQVTLSCSPISGHRSVSWYQQTPGQGLQFLFEYFSETQRNKGNFPGRFSGRQFSNSRSEMNVSTLELGDSALYLCASSSGVAGEKLFFGSGTQLSVL.